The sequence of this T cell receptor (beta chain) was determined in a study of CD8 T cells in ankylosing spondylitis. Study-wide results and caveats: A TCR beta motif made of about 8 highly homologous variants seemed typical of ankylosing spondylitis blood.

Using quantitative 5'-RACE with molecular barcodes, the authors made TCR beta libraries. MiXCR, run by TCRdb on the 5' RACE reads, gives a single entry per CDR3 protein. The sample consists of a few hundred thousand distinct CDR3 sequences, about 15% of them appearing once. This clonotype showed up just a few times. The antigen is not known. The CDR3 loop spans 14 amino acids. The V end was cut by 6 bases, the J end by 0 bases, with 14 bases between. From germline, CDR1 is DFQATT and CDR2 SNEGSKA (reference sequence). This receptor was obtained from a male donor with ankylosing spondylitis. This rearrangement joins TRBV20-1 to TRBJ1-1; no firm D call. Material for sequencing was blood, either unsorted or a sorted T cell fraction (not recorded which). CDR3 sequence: CSAHPPAMNTEAFF. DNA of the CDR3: TGCAGTGCGCACCCTCCAGCAATGAACACTGAAGCTTTCTTT.